The clone carrying this T cell receptor beta chain was seen only a few times. This sample is part of a study of blood T cell repertoires in COVID-19. Study information: In each case, the material was cDNA or gDNA derived from T cells, B-cell-depleted T cells, or PBMCs.

The CDR3 consists of 14 residues. The trim removed 0 bases at V and 7 bases at J, leaving 7 bases unmatched. Germline V CDR1 and CDR2: SGDLS, YYNGEE. This table comes from immunoSEQ multiplex PCR, and its TCRdb copy is limited to in-frame clones, with some not included. The data show about 70,000 clones, over 70% seen once. The chain links TRBV9 to TRBJ2-7; 7 bases match TRBD1. The clonotype originates from a man in his 70s who had recovered from COVID-19. Sequenced input: peripheral blood. Here the CDR3 reads CASSVDRGKGEQYF. The CDR3 region has the DNA TGTGCCAGCAGCGTAGACAGGGGCAAGGGAGAGCAGTACTTC.